The T cell receptor (beta chain) under discussion was sequenced for a study of type 1 regulatory T cells. TCRdb redid the calling of the reads with MiXCR, one entry per CDR3 protein. The sample consists of tens of thousands of distinct CDR3 sequences, 62% of them appearing once. The germline CDR1 and CDR2 sequences are SGDLS and YYNGEE. The CDR3 sequence is 15 residues long. The V end was cut by 4 bases, the J end by 3 bases, with 16 bases between. This clonotype appeared a few times. Its specificity is not known. This chain connects TRBV9 to TRBJ1-1, with unresolved D. Material: cultured non-Tr1 T cells, either the whole culture or a sorted T cell fraction (not recorded which). The TCR was taken from a human donor in good health. Here the CDR3 reads CASSPLGGADTEAFF. CDR3 in DNA: TGTGCCAGCAGCCCCCTCGGAGGCGCGGACACTGAAGCTTTCTTT.